The entry below gives a single T cell receptor (beta chain) sequence along with its context. CDR1 is MGHRA and CDR2 is YSYEKL in the germline V gene. Trimming removed 3 bases from V and 3 bases from J; junction bases left unmatched: 3. The length of the CDR3 is 14 residues. The record originates from a study of Ad26.COV2.S vaccination and SARS-CoV-2 variants. Some clones are missing from TCRdb's copy, which holds only in-frame ones; the method was immunoSEQ multiplex PCR. The table has around 270,000 clones, around 85% seen once. Sample treatment: roughly 20 received Ad26.COV2.S at low or high dose, single or two shots; a few received placebo; per-sample allocation not given. After the first vaccine or placebo injection, samples were drawn on day 63.

The V and J genes are TRBV4-1 and TRBJ1-1, with 8 bases matching TRBD1. The source material was peripheral blood, sampled in a trial of Ad26.COV2.S vaccine versus placebo. This receptor was taken from a person aged 18-65 years who received the Ad26.COV2.S COVID-19 vaccine or a placebo. The CDR3 region is CASSQNRGDTEAFF. For the CDR3, the DNA is TGCGCCAGCAGCCAGAACAGGGGGGACACTGAAGCTTTCTTT.